The TCR beta chain under discussion was sequenced for a study of PD-L1 blockade in urothelial cancer (dated by TCRdb to about 2017). Context from the whole study: Therapy was started at some point between 2013 and 2015 for all patients, and atezolizumab 1,200 mg was administered intravenously every 3 weeks. About 90% of the roughly 30 patients were identified as males with urothelial cancer of bladder origin, and a prior smoking history was reported by 18 of 29 patients. An ECOG performance status of 0 or 1 was recorded for the patients, and 0 to 3 prior chemotherapy regimens had been received by the patients. Eight to ten patients achieved durable clinical benefit and 20 did not. Over 28 patients had pretreatment blood TCR-seq, about 24 had at least one posttreatment blood collection, and about 24 had tumor TCR-seq. Blood samples gave median yields of about 150,000 T cells and some 80,000 unique TCRs, along with a median clonality of 0.080. An exploratory multi-omic analysis was conducted of the somatic, immune and clinical correlates of response to PD-L1 blockade with atezolizumab in urothelial cancer. Blood samples were analyzed 3 weeks after the start of treatment (second dose) and 6 weeks after the start of treatment. Durable clinical benefit meant progression-free survival longer than 6 months, and TCR features were also tested against progression-free and overall survival. Pretreatment tumor samples, along with matched peripheral blood serially collected before and after atezolizumab treatment, were subjected to TCR sequencing. In the same patients who had TCR sequencing, pretreatment tumors also underwent whole exome sequencing and RNA sequencing. General conclusions and limits of the study: Improved progression-free and overall survival was found to be associated with pretreatment peripheral blood TCR clonality below the median. Small sample size (n ≈ 30) and many exploratory analyses mean the results are intended to be hypothesis-generating. Patients with durable benefit showed greater expansion of tumor-associated TCR clones in peripheral blood 3 weeks after starting treatment (n ≈ 20, p = 0.022).

A total of 25 to 35 patients with locally advanced or metastatic urothelial carcinoma, treated at Memorial Sloan Kettering on a trial protocol, made up the cohort. Peripheral blood mononuclear cells were collected pretreatment and during treatment, at between 1 and 8 total time points per patient. The Qiagen DNeasy Blood extraction kit was used to purify genomic DNA from total PBMCs and from tumor samples. PBMCs were collected pretreatment and during treatment, and were isolated and stored as previously described. As for this clone: The target of this receptor is not known. Base qualities are not recorded, but no much larger clone differs from it by a single base.

To estimate absolute template abundance from read counts, synthetic TCR analog templates were spiked into each PCR. TCRbeta CDR3 regions were amplified from genomic DNA with bias-controlled V and J gene primers using the immunoSEQ assay. Sequencing of rearranged TCRbeta segments was performed at approximately 20X coverage. The paper's processing steps were these. Sequencing errors were corrected by clustering and CDR3s were annotated against IMGT to assign V, D and J genes. Downstream analyses used only productive TCRbeta rearrangements and left out out-of-frame or stop-codon sequences. Clonality was calculated as one minus the Shannon entropy normalized by the log of the number of unique productive sequences. Clones differing between time points or between blood and tumor were identified using Fisher's exact test with Benjamini-Hochberg correction, with an adjusted p below 0.01 applied as the threshold. What TCRdb holds here is the immuneACCESS table cut down to in-frame rearrangements. Part of the clones is not present; checked against another copy, under half of the missing clones reflect an unresolved V gene, and the others are unexplained. V and J calls and clone size are given by that table; D and trimming were obtained from the DNA. The table for this sample lists 80,000 to 100,000 clones; 82% of them were counted only once. The ten largest make up around 9.5% of the sample.

Spanning cysteine to phenylalanine, the CDR3 consists of 16 amino acids. Only CDR3 DNA is held: 48 bases, read in frame from base 1. CDR1 and CDR2 are read off the germline V gene as LGHNA and YSLEER. V is pared back by 4 bases and J by 0 bases, with 10 bases lying between the germline termini. This specimen was PBMCs, taken around atezolizumab (anti-PD-L1) treatment. This clonotype was sampled from a man aged 65 to 85 with urothelial cancer. The rearranged chain carries TRBV4-3 and TRBJ2-6; the D gene identity is not certain. CDR3 reads: CASSPHGYSGANVLTF. The DNA sequence is as follows: TGCGCCAGCAGCCCCCACGGGTACTCTGGGGCCAACGTCCTGACTTTC.